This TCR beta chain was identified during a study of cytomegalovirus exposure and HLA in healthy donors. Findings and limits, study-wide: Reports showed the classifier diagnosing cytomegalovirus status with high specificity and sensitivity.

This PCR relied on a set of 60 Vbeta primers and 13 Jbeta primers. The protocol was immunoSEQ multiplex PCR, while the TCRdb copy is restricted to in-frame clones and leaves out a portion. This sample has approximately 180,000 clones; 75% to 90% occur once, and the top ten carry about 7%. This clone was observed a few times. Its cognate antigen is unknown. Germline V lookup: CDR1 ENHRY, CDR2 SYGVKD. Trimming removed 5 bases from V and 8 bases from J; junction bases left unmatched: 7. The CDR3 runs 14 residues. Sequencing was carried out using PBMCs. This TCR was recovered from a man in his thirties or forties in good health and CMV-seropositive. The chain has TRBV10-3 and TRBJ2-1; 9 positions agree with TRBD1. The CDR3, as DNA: TGTGCCATCAGTTACGGGACAGGGAACCATGAGCAGTTCTTC. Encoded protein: CAISYGTGNHEQFF.